This TCR beta chain stems from a study of glioma-infiltrating T cells. Findings and limits, study-wide: CDR3 overlap between tissue and blood was very small. Non-neoplastic patients had below-expected tissue-blood divergence, while all gliomas exceeded expectation.

TCR alpha and beta CDR3 regions were amplified from RNA using iRepertoire nested multiplex PCR. TCRdb independently ran MiXCR on the multiplex PCR reads; one entry per CDR3 protein. This table holds 110,000 or so distinct CDR3 sequences, less than 30% found once. V was pared by 3 bases and J by 2 bases, with 10 bases between. CDR1 and CDR2 from the germline V gene are SQVTM and ANQGSEA. CDR3 length equals 13 residues. Many counts were recorded for this clonotype. The antigen is not known. The sequencing sample was made of glioma tissue, nonneoplastic brain tissue, or PBMCs (not recorded which). This TCR derives from a human donor with low-grade glioma or glioblastoma, undergoing nonglioma brain surgery, or in good health (not recorded which). This chain connects TRBV29-1 to TRBJ2-5; TRBD2 is a possible D gene (6 bases). The CDR3 coding sequence is TGCAGCGTTGATAGCGGTCCACAAGAGACCCAGTACTTC. This codes for CSVDSGPQETQYF.